Shown below are 30 T cell receptor beta chains from a single sample sequenced in a study of blood T cells in healthy people across ages. It was with a sample-barcoded 5' primer and a J-beta primer mix that a second PCR of roughly 6 to 11 cycles was run. TCRdb redid the calling of the 5' RACE reads with MiXCR, one entry per CDR3 protein. The sample carries over a million distinct CDR3 sequences, roughly 40% recorded once. Sequenced material: blood. These receptor sequences come from a woman aged 18-35 years in good health.

This chain uses TRBV28 with TRBJ2-7, with TRBD1 matching 7 bases. CDR3 length equals 12 residues. Germline-derived CDR1 and CDR2 are MDHEN and SYDVKM. V dropped 11 bases and J dropped 2; count of bases not matched to a gene: 6. The CDR3 here is CAVKTGPYEQYF. The CDR3, as DNA: TGTGCCGTAAAGACAGGGCCCTACGAGCAGTACTTC.

The genes are TRBV2 and TRBJ2-3, with D possibly called TRBD1 or TRBD2 (5 bases each). The germline CDR1 and CDR2 sequences are SNHLY and FYNNEI. CDR3 size: 13 residues. V was clipped by 6 bases and J by 0 bases, with 7 bases between them. The chain's CDR3 is CASRWDSTDTQYF. Here the CDR3 DNA reads TGTGCCAGCAGGTGGGACAGCACAGATACGCAGTATTTT.

Notes on this clonotype: One junction end disagrees with the germline gene, perhaps due to a read error. V gene TRBV4-1 combines with J gene TRBJ2-5; no clear D gene. The CDR3 runs to 17 residues. Germline V gene sequence: CDR1 MGHRA, CDR2 YSYEKL. The CDR3 reads CASSQDRLAANRETLYF. The CDR3 region has the DNA TGCGCCAGCAGCCAAGATCGGCTCGCCGCTAATCGAGAGACCCTGTACTTC.

The chain uses TRBV18 and TRBJ2-7; 7 nucleotides line up with TRBD1. Germline CDR1 and CDR2: KGHSH and LQKENI. CDR3 length: 15 amino acids. V lost 1 base to trimming and J lost 5 bases; unmatched junction nucleotides: 8. This chain's CDR3 is CASSPQAGGTDEQYF. CDR3 DNA: TGTGCCAGCTCACCACAGGCAGGGGGTACCGACGAGCAGTACTTC.

This chain links TRBV3-1 with TRBJ2-3; the D gene is possibly TRBD2 (5 bases). Germline lookup yields CDR1 LGHDT and CDR2 YNNKEL (reference sequence). V lost 2 bases to trimming and J lost 6 bases, with 9 bases between them. The CDR3 is 13 residues long. The CDR3: CASSQHSVDTQYF. Written as DNA, the CDR3 is TGTGCCAGCAGCCAACATAGCGTGGATACGCAGTATTTT.

This clonotype has at least ten counts. The V call is TRBV15, the J call TRBJ1-6; D is undetermined. Deletions cut 4 bases from V and 7 bases from J, with 17 bases between. CDR1 and CDR2 (germline): LNHNV, YYDKDF (reference sequence). The CDR3 covers 16 residues. The CDR3 DNA sequence: TGTGCCACCAGCAAAGGCCCGGCAGTTATCAATTCACCCCTCCACTTT. This gives the protein CATSKGPAVINSPLHF.

The CDR3 coding sequence is TGTGCCAGCAAACTAGGGGACTACTCCTACGAGCAGTTCTTC. It translates to CASKLGDYSYEQFF. The rearrangement joins TRBV6-5 to TRBJ2-1, with 7 bases lining up with TRBD2. Per the germline V gene, CDR1 is MNHEY and CDR2 is SVGAGI. V shed 7 bases and J 10 bases; nucleotides not matched to a gene: 13. There are 14 residues in the CDR3.

The table lists this clonotype with a few counts. The chain combines TRBV3-1 with TRBJ2-2; 9 bases line up with TRBD2. The CDR3 loop spans 16 amino acids. Per germline, CDR1 LGHDT and CDR2 YNNKEL (reference sequence). V trimming: 1 base; J trimming: 2 bases; junction bases outside the gene matches: 2. The CDR3 spells CASSQVSGGNTGELFF. The DNA for the CDR3 is TGTGCCAGCAGCCAAGTTAGCGGGGGTAACACCGGGGAGCTGTTTTTT.

This clonotype turned up a few times. The V gene is TRBV4-1, the J gene TRBJ1-1; tentatively, D is TRBD1 (5 bases). CDR1 and CDR2 (germline): MGHRA, YSYEKL. This CDR3 has 17 amino acids. Trimming cost V 0 bases and J 2 bases, with 16 bases left between them. The chain's CDR3 is CASSQDSGRGVNTEAFF. CDR3 in DNA: TGCGCCAGCAGCCAAGATTCAGGGCGGGGGGTAAACACTGAAGCTTTCTTT.

The gene calls are TRBV7-2 and TRBJ2-1, with D perhaps matching TRBD2 (7 bases). The V end was cut by 4 bases, the J end by 12 bases, with 22 bases between. The CDR3 is made up of 15 amino acids. Germline values: CDR1 SGHTA, CDR2 FQGNSA. CDR3 in DNA: TGTGCCAGCAGCTCCACGGGGGGCACGGCAGTCGGGCAGTTCTTC. Amino acids: CASSSTGGTAVGQFF. The full variable domain, its missing parts supplied by reference TRBV7-2 and TRBJ2-1, is GAGVSQSPSNKVTEKGKDVELRCDPISGHTALYWYRQSLGQGLEFLIYFQGNSAPDKSGLPSDRFSAERTGGSVSTLTIQRTQQEDSAVYLCASSSTGGTAVGQFFGPGTRLTVL.

The chain combines TRBV30 with TRBJ1-5, with D possibly being TRBD1 (5 bases). The CDR3 totals 16 residues. CDR1 is GTSNPN, CDR2 SVGIG, per germline (reference sequence). V was trimmed by 3 bases and J by 4 bases, leaving 19 bases between them. The CDR3 DNA reads as TGTGCCTGGAGCCCCCGGGGGGGTGTAGGGAATCAGCCCCAGCATTTT. The encoded protein is CAWSPRGGVGNQPQHF. The variable domain in full, with the rest retrieved from reference TRBV30 and TRBJ1-5, is SQTIHQWPATLVQPVGSPLSLECTVEGTSNPNLYWYRQAAGRGLQLLFYSVGIGQISSEVPQNLSASRPQDRQFILSSKKLLLSDSGFYLCAWSPRGGVGNQPQHFGDGTRLSIL.

In this sample, this clonotype turned up a few times. The V gene is TRBV20-1, the J gene TRBJ2-1; 10 bases match TRBD2. V was pared by 0 bases and J by 7 bases, with 9 bases of the junction left unmatched. The CDR3 is 16 residues long. Germline V lookup: CDR1 DFQATT, CDR2 SNEGSKA (reference sequence). The CDR3 is CSAREPSGSRYNEQFF. CDR3 DNA sequence: TGCAGTGCTAGAGAGCCTAGCGGGAGTAGGTATAATGAGCAGTTCTTC.

The rearrangement joins TRBV6-5 to TRBJ2-5, with 7 bases aligning to TRBD2. V gave up 0 bases and J gave up 11 bases; unmatched junction bases: 12. CDR3 length equals 15 residues. Germline V gene lookup returns CDR1 MNHEY and CDR2 SVGAGI. CDR3 region: CASSYSGGGPGEQYF. CDR3 nucleotide sequence: TGTGCCAGCAGTTACTCGGGGGGAGGGCCGGGTGAGCAGTACTTC.

This clonotype has a count of ten or more. The chain carries TRBV7-9 and TRBJ2-1; D gene unclear. V was pared by 5 bases and J by 3 bases, with 20 bases between. This CDR3 has 17 residues. CDR1 is SEHNR, CDR2 FQNEAQ, per germline (reference sequence). The CDR3 protein is CASSLYRQDPSYNEQFF. For the CDR3, the DNA is TGTGCCAGCAGCCTCTACCGCCAGGACCCGAGCTACAATGAGCAGTTCTTC.

The chain is built from TRBV7-2 and TRBJ1-1; D remains unclear. Trimming left V 3 bases short and J 5 bases short, with 13 bases between. Germline V lookup: CDR1 SGHTA, CDR2 FQGNSA. The CDR3 contains 14 residues. The CDR3 reads CASSFLGRGTEAFF. CDR3 DNA sequence: TGTGCCAGCAGCTTCCTTGGGAGAGGGACTGAAGCTTTCTTT.

This clonotype was recorded at least ten times. The J gene is TRBJ2-1, the V gene TRBV5-1; 11 nucleotides agree with TRBD2. This CDR3 has 15 amino acids. The trim removed 4 bases at V and 4 bases at J, leaving 4 bases unmatched. Germline CDR1 reads SGHRS; CDR2 reads YFSETQ. The CDR3 sequence: CASSILAGAYNEQFF. Written as DNA, the CDR3 is TGCGCCAGCAGCATACTAGCGGGAGCTTACAATGAGCAGTTCTTC.

In this sample, this clonotype turned up a few times. This chain uses TRBV5-1 with TRBJ2-1, with unresolved D. Germline loops: CDR1 SGHRS, CDR2 YFSETQ. Trimming shortened V by 5 bases and J by 10 bases, and 10 bases separated the two germline ends. The CDR3 is 11 amino acids. CDR3: CASRGVREQFF. The CDR3 bases are TGCGCCAGCAGAGGTGTGAGGGAGCAGTTCTTC.

On this clonotype: Compared with germline, one end of the junction differs, possibly owing to a read error. The chain uses TRBV7-9 and TRBJ2-5, with D hard to call. The CDR3 contains 14 residues. Germline CDR1 SEHNR, CDR2 FQNEAQ (reference sequence). The DNA for the CDR3 is TGCGCCAGCAGCTTATATCAGGAATCCAATGAGCAGTACTTC. This encodes CASSLYQESNEQYF.

The V call is TRBV4-1, the J call TRBJ2-7, with 8 bases aligning to TRBD2. The CDR3 runs to 14 residues. Germline assignment: CDR1 MGHRA and CDR2 YSYEKL. The V segment lost 7 bases and the J segment 0 bases; nucleotides outside the gene matches: 5. The DNA for the CDR3 is TGCGCCAGCATCCAGCGGGAGAACTCCTACGAGCAGTACTTC. This sequence encodes CASIQRENSYEQYF.

V is TRBV3-1 and J is TRBJ1-1; D not resolved. The V end was cut by 1 base, the J end by 0 bases, with 9 bases between. This CDR3 region has 15 residues. Germline CDR1 reads LGHDT; CDR2 reads YNNKEL (reference sequence). The CDR3 loop is CASSQVGSVNTEAFF. CDR3 DNA: TGTGCCAGCAGCCAAGTCGGGTCGGTGAACACTGAAGCTTTCTTT.

This clonotype was seen only once. This chain connects TRBV12-3 or TRBV12-4 to TRBJ1-1; 11 bases match TRBD1. CDR3 size: 15 residues. V was clipped by 5 bases and J by 4 bases; unmatched bases: 6. The CDR3: CASSQDRGRRTEAFF. CDR3 in DNA: TGTGCCAGCAGTCAGGACAGGGGGCGCCGCACTGAAGCTTTCTTT.

The CDR3 region has the DNA TGTGCCAGCAGCCCGCGACTAGCGGGGGGAAGCCAAGAGACCCAGTACTTC. This codes for CASSPRLAGGSQETQYF. The rearrangement uses TRBV9 and TRBJ2-5, with TRBD2 matching 13 bases. CDR3 length: 17 amino acids. CDR1 is SGDLS, CDR2 YYNGEE, per germline. V lost 4 bases and J lost 1; bases outside the gene matches: 7.

This clonotype turned up a few times. The V and J genes are TRBV7-2 and TRBJ2-7; either TRBD1 or TRBD2 may supply D (5 bases each). The J call is doubtful: the DNA matches TRBJ2-5 better. The CDR3 length is 16 residues. The V gene's germline CDR1 is SGHTA and CDR2 FQGNSA. The CDR3 coding sequence is TGTGCCAGCAGCGTACGTCCGGGACCCACGCCCGAGACCCAGTACTTC. Residues: CASSVRPGPTPETQYF.

This sequence joins TRBV20-1 and TRBJ2-5; perhaps TRBD2 as D (5 bases). The CDR3 loop spans 12 amino acids. Trimming cost V 3 bases and J 5 bases, with 10 bases left between them. Per the germline V gene, CDR1 is DFQATT and CDR2 is SNEGSKA (reference sequence). Written as DNA, the CDR3 is TGCAGTGCTAGGTCCGGAGGCGAGACCCAGTACTTC. Translating it yields CSARSGGETQYF.

The chain is built from TRBV4-2 and TRBJ2-3; D remains unclear. Trimming took 1 base from V and 3 from J, leaving 11 bases between them. This CDR3 has 15 amino acids. CDR1 and CDR2 (germline): LGHNA, YNFKEQ. Here the CDR3 reads CASSQGDDATDTQYF. DNA for the CDR3: TGTGCCAGCAGCCAAGGCGACGACGCAACAGATACGCAGTATTTT.

The chain has TRBV20-1 and TRBJ2-7; the D gene is possibly TRBD2 (6 bases). The CDR3 consists of 16 residues. The V and J ends lost 3 bases and 0 bases respectively, with 18 bases between them. The germline V gene has CDR1 DFQATT and CDR2 SNEGSKA (reference sequence). CDR3 protein: CSASGGGAESSYEQYF. In DNA form, the CDR3 reads TGCAGTGCTAGTGGAGGCGGGGCTGAGAGCTCCTACGAGCAGTACTTC.

V usage is TRBV10-3 and J usage is TRBJ2-3; D is unresolved. Germline values: CDR1 ENHRY, CDR2 SYGVKD. This CDR3 is 11 amino acids long. V dropped 8 bases and J dropped 4 bases, with 7 bases sitting between them. In DNA, the CDR3 is TGTGCCATCGGAAACGCAGATACGCAGTATTTT. The encoded protein is CAIGNADTQYF.

The rearrangement links TRBV9 to TRBJ1-5; tentatively, D is TRBD1 (6 bases). V was trimmed by 4 bases and J by 3 bases, leaving 14 bases between them. Germline V lookup: CDR1 SGDLS, CDR2 YYNGEE. The CDR3 is 15 residues long. The CDR3 bases are TGTGCCAGCAGCACCGGGGGGGCCTACAATCAGCCCCAGCATTTT. Its translation is CASSTGGAYNQPQHF.

V and J are TRBV28 and TRBJ1-6, with 8 bases aligning to TRBD1. Losses at the gene ends were 4 bases for V and 9 bases for J; bases not matched to a gene: 5. Germline V gene lookup returns CDR1 MDHEN and CDR2 SYDVKM. This CDR3 region has 14 residues. CDR3: CASSSDREISPLHF. DNA of the CDR3: TGTGCCAGCAGTTCGGACAGGGAAATTTCACCCCTCCACTTT.

V gene TRBV5-1 combines with J gene TRBJ1-1; weak D call: TRBD1 (5 bases). Germline V lookup: CDR1 SGHRS, CDR2 YFSETQ. Trimming stripped 4 bases from V and 0 bases from J, with 13 bases between. This CDR3 contains 15 residues. The CDR3 loop reads CASSPTVGVNTEAFF. The CDR3 bases are TGCGCCAGCAGCCCGACAGTAGGTGTGAACACTGAAGCTTTCTTT.